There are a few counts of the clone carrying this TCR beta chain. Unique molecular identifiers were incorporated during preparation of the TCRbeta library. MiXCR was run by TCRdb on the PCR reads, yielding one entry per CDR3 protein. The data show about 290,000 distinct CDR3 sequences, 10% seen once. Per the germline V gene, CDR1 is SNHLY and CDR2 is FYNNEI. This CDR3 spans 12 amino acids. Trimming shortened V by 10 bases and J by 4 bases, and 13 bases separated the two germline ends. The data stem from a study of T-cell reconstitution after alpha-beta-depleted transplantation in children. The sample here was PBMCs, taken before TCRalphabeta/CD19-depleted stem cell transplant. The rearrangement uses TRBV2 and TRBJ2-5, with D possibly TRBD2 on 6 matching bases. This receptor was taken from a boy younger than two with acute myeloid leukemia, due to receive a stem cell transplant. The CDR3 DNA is TGTGCCACCCGGGACTCCTTAGAGACCCAGTACTTC. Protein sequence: CATRDSLETQYF.